Listed below are T cell receptor beta chains from one sample, sequenced in a study of Ad26.COV2.S vaccination and SARS-CoV-2 variants. The method was immunoSEQ multiplex PCR; TCRdb's version includes in-frame clones alone and lacks a portion of them. The sample consists of roughly 350,000 clones, roughly 87% of them appearing once. Sequenced here: peripheral blood, sampled in a trial of Ad26.COV2.S vaccine versus placebo. These TCRs come from a person between 18 and 60 years old who received the Ad26.COV2.S COVID-19 vaccine or a placebo. Each CDR3 is given with its conserved first and last residue.

TRBV19	TRBJ1-3	CASRSEGNTIYF
TRBV6-5	TRBJ1-1	CASSYSEGYPTEAFF
TRBV19	TRBJ1-2	CASTGGVNYGYTF
TRBV2	TRBJ2-5	CASSELRRSDETQYF
TRBV20-1	TRBJ2-2	CSASKSSVTGELFF
TRBV7-9	TRBJ1-2	CASNHPGSGNYGYTF
TRBV12-3/TRBV12-4	TRBJ2-7	CASSLIGAYEQYF
TRBV27	TRBJ2-1	CASSLYLPGVRYNEQFF
TRBV29-1	TRBJ1-1	CSVESRVIGTEAFF
TRBV19	TRBJ1-6	CASSIASWQKTLHF
TRBV19	TRBJ1-5	CASSIDGGGGGRNQPQHF
TRBV19	TRBJ2-7	CASSSRDRVYYEQYF
TRBV5-1	TRBJ1-5	CASSGLGGQPQHF
TRBV5-4	TRBJ2-7	CASTETGGSYEQYF
TRBV5-1	TRBJ2-5	CASSPGLRQETQYF
TRBV6-5	TRBJ1-2	CASSNNRGYYGYTF
TRBV5-4	TRBJ1-2	CASSLVPGQGSVGYTF
TRBV6-6	TRBJ2-1	CASSPPGDNEQFF
TRBV11-2	TRBJ2-3	CASSCLPPSTDTQYF
TRBV7-3	TRBJ2-1	CASSLGGTISNEQFF
TRBV7-9	TRBJ1-5	CASSLGGLGQPQHF
TRBV7-3	TRBJ2-3	CASSITGGPADTQYF
TRBV4-1	TRBJ1-3	CASSPRQVLSSGNTIYF
TRBV19	TRBJ1-4	CASRGTGANEKLFF
TRBV30	TRBJ2-5	CAWSVGAAETQYF
TRBV2	TRBJ1-1	CASETAGAFF
TRBV19	TRBJ1-2	CASSPETGRGYGYTF
TRBV5-1	TRBJ2-7	CASSPGLAGRLAEQYF
TRBV7-2	TRBJ1-5	CASSPRGVQPQHF
TRBV3-1/TRBV3-2	TRBJ2-7	CASRQGAYEQYF
TRBV7-3	TRBJ1-6	CASSPLQVSSYNSPLHF
TRBV13	TRBJ2-7	CASSRLLSGGSYEQYF
TRBV5-6	TRBJ2-7	CASSLSGVEQYF
TRBV14	TRBJ1-2	CASSHGLPYGYTF
TRBV7-2	TRBJ2-5	CASSLLAQETQYF
TRBV30	TRBJ1-4	CAWRASGTEKLFF
TRBV2	TRBJ2-2	CASSEVPGGSGELFF
TRBV7-9	TRBJ1-2	CASSFLQGLDYGYTF
TRBV4-2	TRBJ1-1	CASSQVQGSGTEAFF
TRBV7-6	TRBJ1-6	CASSLGRDSSSSYNSPLHF
TRBV4-1	TRBJ1-2	CASSQEQGDPYGYTF
TRBV13	TRBJ2-3	CASSLPTSADRRYQEDTQYF
TRBV7-2	TRBJ1-1	CASSQPNRGTEAFF
TRBV5-6	TRBJ1-5	CASSSYPENNQPQHF
TRBV18	TRBJ1-1	CASSPLGQGAKKKAFF
TRBV3-1/TRBV3-2	TRBJ1-5	CASSQDGNRGSNQPQHF
TRBV7-8	TRBJ2-7	CASSYRDRGLYEQYF
TRBV3-1/TRBV3-2	TRBJ1-6	CASSQGPYLDSPLHF
TRBV5-4	TRBJ2-5	CASSRSGGGLGETQYF
TRBV27	TRBJ1-1	CASSSPGVNTEAFF
TRBV29-1	TRBJ1-6	CSVGTGNSPLHF
TRBV10-3	TRBJ1-5	CAIAAVDRASNQPQHF
TRBV10-3	TRBJ2-7	CAISELGQSSYEQYF
TRBV5-1	TRBJ1-2	CASSFLTGYGGGYTF
TRBV24-1	TRBJ2-1	CATSEPGDNEQFF
TRBV7-6	TRBJ2-3	CASSSKGQGTDTQYF
TRBV28	TRBJ2-3	CASSLGGGTDTQYF
TRBV5-4	TRBJ1-3	CASSFQGRGPGNTIYF
TRBV4-3	TRBJ1-2	CASSQDQRGDYGYTF
TRBV27	TRBJ1-1	CASSPQGQNTEAFF